The rows below give T cell receptor beta chains drawn from one sample of a study of graft-versus-host responses after intestinal transplantation. These receptors' antigens are unknown. The data were produced by immunoSEQ multiplex PCR, yet TCRdb's version contains in-frame clones alone and is incomplete. This table holds tens of thousands of clones, roughly nine tenths found once. This specimen consisted of unstimulated CD4+ T cells sorted from spleen or lymph node cells, obtained before transplant. The source is a human donor who was the organ donor for an intestinal transplant. Each CDR3 is given with its conserved first and last residue. Fields, in order: clone size, J gene, V gene, D gene, CDR3 protein, CDR3 DNA. A D gene is named only where the DNA matches it firmly. The size of a clone is reported for some rows only, either as once, few or many, or as a class for expanded clones.

>-|TRBJ2-7|TRBV28|-
CASSEVAKPYEQYF
TGTGCCAGCAGTGAAGTTGCGAAACCCTACGAGCAGTACTTC
>-|TRBJ1-2|TRBV6-5|-
CASSYGQGGYTF
TGTGCCAGCAGTTACGGGCAGGGAGGCTACACCTTC
>-|TRBJ1-3|TRBV11-2|-
CASSSREGTGNTIYF
TGTGCCAGCAGCTCACGCGAGGGAACTGGAAACACCATATATTTT
>-|TRBJ2-1|TRBV7-6|-
CASSPRSDNNEQFF
TGTGCCAGCAGTCCGAGGTCCGATAACAATGAGCAGTTCTTC
>-|TRBJ2-2|TRBV9|-
CASSVGKGRNTGELFF
TGTGCCAGCAGCGTAGGAAAGGGGCGGAACACCGGGGAGCTGTTTTTT
>-|TRBJ1-2|TRBV18|-
CASSPRRDTPNGYTF
TGTGCCAGCTCACCTCGCCGGGACACACCTAATGGCTACACCTTC
>-|TRBJ2-7|TRBV10-3|TRBD2
CAAAGTSGAYEQYF
TGTGCCGCCGCCGGGACTAGCGGTGCCTACGAGCAGTACTTC
>-|TRBJ2-1|TRBV7-8|TRBD2
CASRGGREATSYNEQFF
TGTGCCAGCAGGGGGGGGAGGGAGGCGACCTCCTACAATGAGCAGTTCTTC
>-|TRBJ1-3|TRBV28|TRBD1
CASSEGQGFTGNTIYF
TGTGCCAGCAGTGAGGGACAGGGGTTTACTGGAAACACCATATATTTT
>-|TRBJ1-1|TRBV6-5|TRBD1
CASSYLGTANTEAFF
TGTGCCAGCAGTTACCTAGGGACAGCGAACACTGAAGCTTTCTTT
>-|TRBJ1-5|TRBV28|-
CASSFGGSFNQPQHF
TGTGCCAGCAGTTTTGGGGGGTCCTTCAATCAGCCCCAGCATTTT
>few|TRBJ1-2|TRBV7-2|TRBD1
CASSPQPGTGVGYTF
TGTGCCAGCAGCCCCCAACCCGGGACAGGGGTGGGCTACACCTTC
>-|TRBJ2-1|TRBV29-1|TRBD1
CSGGLGQNNEQFF
TGCAGCGGGGGGTTGGGACAGAACAATGAGCAGTTCTTC